This T cell receptor beta chain was documented in a study of OX40 agonist ivuxolimab in advanced cancers. About the investigation overall: Ivuxolimab was a fully human IgG2 agonistic monoclonal antibody targeting the costimulatory receptor OX40 (CD134). Intravenous ivuxolimab was administered to patients every 2 weeks at six dose levels: 0.01, 0.1, 0.3, 1.5, 3 and 10 mg/kg. Of the 50 to 55 patients in dose escalation, about 20 had hepatocellular carcinoma, roughly 15 had melanoma, 9 had renal cell carcinoma and 9 had head and neck cancer. In the dose-escalation cohort, 82.7% of patients were male, and the mean age was roughly 60 years, with a range of about 23 to 90. Patients were allowed to have had prior anti-PD-1, anti-PD-L1 or anti-CTLA-4 therapy, and 40% of the dose-escalation patients had previously received checkpoint inhibitors. Partial responses were achieved by three dose-escalation patients, of whom one had hepatocellular carcinoma and two had cutaneous melanoma. Peripheral TCRbeta sequencing was intended to test whether TCR sequence diversity was altered and clonal T-cell expansion was caused by ivuxolimab. The paper describes the monotherapy dose-escalation part (N of about 57 patients) of the phase I trial of ivuxolimab.

Remarks on this clone: This receptor's antigen is unknown. Per-base qualities were not stored, and no clone one base away is much larger.

The paper as a whole reports these results and caveats: After ivuxolimab, expanded clones were on average more numerous among CD8+ T cells than among CD4+ T cells. Low levels of normalized T-cell clonal expansion were also shown by some nonresponding patients. In partial responders in the 0.1-3.0 mg/kg groups, normalized peripheral clonal expansion was found to be among the lowest, especially among CD8+ T cells. At doses from 0.1 to 3.0 mg/kg, clonal expansion was seen in both CD4+ and CD8+ blood T cells between baseline and week 6. Antigen specificity was not determined for the clonally expanded peripheral T cells.

V is shortened by 2 bases, J by 0 bases, and the region joining them spans 11 bases. Reading the germline V gene gives CDR1 SGDLS and CDR2 YYNGEE. From cysteine to phenylalanine, the CDR3 is 15 amino acids long. The entry retains the CDR3 DNA only, 45 bases that are in frame from base 1. To sequence the TCRbeta CDR3 region, genomic DNA was isolated from the sorted cells. TCRbeta CDR3 regions were sequenced using the immunoSEQ Assay. The immuneACCESS repertoire file appears here via TCRdb, limited to in-frame rearrangements. These files lack a portion of the clones; in checked studies, under half of the deficit traces to unresolved V genes, and the cause of the others is not known. This sample lists over 55,000 clones; more than 85% were detected once. 2.2% of the sample is taken by the ten largest. Patients with a history of autoimmune disease or receiving systemic immunosuppression were excluded from the trial. In every dose cohort, peripheral blood was drawn for TCR sequencing at baseline, cycle 4 day 1, and cycle 7 day 1. The samples were drawn from a first-in-human, open-label, multicenter phase I dose-escalation trial of ivuxolimab. The trial enrolled adults with locally advanced or metastatic head and neck squamous cell, hepatocellular, melanoma or renal cell carcinoma. CD4+ and CD8+ T cells were sorted separately from peripheral blood before TCR sequencing.

The sequence joins TRBV9 to TRBJ1-2, with the D gene call left open. Source: CD4+ or CD8+ T cells sorted from blood, taken in a trial of the OX40 agonist ivuxolimab. This clonotype originated in an adult with an advanced solid tumor such as melanoma, head and neck, liver or kidney cancer. The CDR3 region: CASSVGQITNYGYTF. The nucleotide sequence is TGTGCCAGCAGCGTTGGTCAGATCACTAACTATGGCTACACCTTC. The reference TRBV9 and TRBJ1-2 proteins fill in what lies around the CDR3, so the full variable domain reads DSGVTQTPKHLITATGQRVTLRCSPRSGDLSVYWYQQSLDQGLQFLIQYYNGEERAKGNILERFSAQQFPDLHSELNLSSLELGDSALYFCASSVGQITNYGYTFGSGTRLTVV.